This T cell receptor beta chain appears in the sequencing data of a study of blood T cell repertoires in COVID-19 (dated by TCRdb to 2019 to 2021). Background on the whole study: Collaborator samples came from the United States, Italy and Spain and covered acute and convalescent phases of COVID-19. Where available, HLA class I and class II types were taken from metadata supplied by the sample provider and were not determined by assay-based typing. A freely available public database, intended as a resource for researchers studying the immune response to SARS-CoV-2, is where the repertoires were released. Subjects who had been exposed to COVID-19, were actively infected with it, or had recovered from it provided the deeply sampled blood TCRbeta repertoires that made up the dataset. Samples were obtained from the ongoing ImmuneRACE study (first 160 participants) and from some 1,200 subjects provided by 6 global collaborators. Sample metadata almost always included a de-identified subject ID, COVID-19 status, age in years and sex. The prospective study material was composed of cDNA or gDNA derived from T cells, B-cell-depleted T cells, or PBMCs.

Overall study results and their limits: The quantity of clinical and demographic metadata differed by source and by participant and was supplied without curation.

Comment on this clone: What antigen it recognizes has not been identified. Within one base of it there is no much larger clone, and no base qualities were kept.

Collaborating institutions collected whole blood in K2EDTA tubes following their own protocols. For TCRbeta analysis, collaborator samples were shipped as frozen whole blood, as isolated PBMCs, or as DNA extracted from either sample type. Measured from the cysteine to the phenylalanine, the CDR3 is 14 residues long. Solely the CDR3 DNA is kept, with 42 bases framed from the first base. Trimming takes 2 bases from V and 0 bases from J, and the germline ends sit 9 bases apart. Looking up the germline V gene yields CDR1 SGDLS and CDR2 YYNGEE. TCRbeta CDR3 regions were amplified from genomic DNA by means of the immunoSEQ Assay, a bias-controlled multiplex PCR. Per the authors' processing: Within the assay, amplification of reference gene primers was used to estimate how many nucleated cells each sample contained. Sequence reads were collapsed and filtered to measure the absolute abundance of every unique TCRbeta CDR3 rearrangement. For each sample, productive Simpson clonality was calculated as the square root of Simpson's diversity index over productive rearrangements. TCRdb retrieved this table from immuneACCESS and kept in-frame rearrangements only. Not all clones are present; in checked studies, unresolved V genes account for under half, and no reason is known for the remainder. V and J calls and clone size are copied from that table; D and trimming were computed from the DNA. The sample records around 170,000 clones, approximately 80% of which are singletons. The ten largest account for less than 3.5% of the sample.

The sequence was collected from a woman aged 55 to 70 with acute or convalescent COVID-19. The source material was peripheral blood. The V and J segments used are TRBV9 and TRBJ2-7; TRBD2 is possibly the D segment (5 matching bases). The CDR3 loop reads CASSVGKLSYEQYF. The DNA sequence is TGTGCCAGCAGCGTCGGGAAGCTCTCCTACGAGCAGTACTTC.